These 13 T cell receptor beta chains originate from one sample sequenced in a study of human T cells and chemical hapten exposure. TCRdb reprocessed the RACE reads via MiXCR and lists one record per CDR3 protein. This sample has about 380,000 distinct CDR3 sequences; 4.5% to 5.5% occur once, and the top ten carry 2.5% to 3%. The sample's time point: pre-sensitization, week 0. The treatment denotes: therapeutic diphenylcyclopropenone sensitization with weekly scalp DPC. The specimen was whole blood, collected in connection with sensitization to the hapten diphenylcyclopropenone (DPC). These receptors all stem from a woman between 45 and 60 years old with alopecia areata. Some clones in this sample may be carry-over from other donors' samples.

This clonotype was seen at least ten times. The rearrangement uses TRBV28 and TRBJ2-3; TRBD2 aligns across 9 bases. Germline lookup yields CDR1 MDHEN and CDR2 SYDVKM. V dropped 5 bases and J dropped 4; count of bases not matched to a gene: 7. CDR3 size: 15 residues. CDR3 loop: CASSLEAGGADTQYF. Written as DNA, the CDR3 is TGTGCCAGCAGTCTAGAAGCGGGAGGCGCAGATACGCAGTATTTT.

This clonotype came up a few times. This chain links TRBV7-9 with TRBJ2-7; 9 nucleotides agree with TRBD1. The CDR3 runs to 15 residues. Germline assignment: CDR1 SEHNR and CDR2 FQNEAQ (reference sequence). Trimming took 5 bases from V and 5 from J; bases not matched to a gene: 10. CDR3 sequence reads: CASSPVGQGVDEQYF. Written as DNA, the CDR3 is TGTGCCAGCAGCCCCGTGGGACAGGGAGTGGACGAGCAGTACTTC.

J is TRBJ1-6 and V is TRBV6-5; maybe TRBD1 (6 bases). Germline assignment: CDR1 MNHEY and CDR2 SVGAGI. There are 14 residues in the CDR3. Deletions cut 6 bases from V and 4 bases from J, with 10 bases between. The CDR3 DNA reads as TGTGCCAGCAGCCAGCAGGGGTATAATTCACCCCTCCACTTT. This codes for CASSQQGYNSPLHF.

The table lists this clonotype with a few counts. The rearrangement links TRBV5-1 to TRBJ2-3; no reliable D call. Germline V CDR1 and CDR2: SGHRS, YFSETQ. This CDR3 has 13 residues. Trimming stripped 4 bases from V and 6 bases from J, with 12 bases between. The CDR3 region is CASSPPRADTQYF. DNA of the CDR3: TGCGCCAGCAGCCCCCCCCGGGCCGATACGCAGTATTTT.

This clonotype has at least ten counts. This chain links TRBV13 with TRBJ2-7; TRBD1 matches 8 bases. CDR1 and CDR2 (germline): PRHDT, FYEKMQ (reference sequence). V gave up 3 bases and J gave up 5 bases; unmatched junction bases: 6. The CDR3 is 14 amino acids. CDR3 amino acids: CASSFGQGTHEQYF. The DNA of the CDR3 is TGTGCCAGCAGCTTCGGACAGGGAACCCACGAGCAGTACTTC.

V gene TRBV2 combines with J gene TRBJ1-5; 7 bases line up with TRBD1. This CDR3 has 18 amino acids. Losses at the gene ends were 6 bases for V and 4 bases for J; bases not matched to a gene: 18. Germline CDR1 SNHLY, CDR2 FYNNEI. The CDR3 reads CASSVTPLTGEGNQPQHF. The DNA of the CDR3 is TGTGCCAGCAGCGTCACCCCGCTCACAGGGGAGGGAAATCAGCCCCAGCATTTT.

This clonotype was seen a few times. The rearrangement joins TRBV18 to TRBJ2-6, with 7 nucleotides matching TRBD2. Germline values: CDR1 KGHSH, CDR2 LQKENI. The ends lost 3 bases at V and 4 bases at J; junction bases unmatched: 6. The CDR3 is 16 residues long. The CDR3 here is CASSPLSGNGANVLTF. In nucleotides, the CDR3 is TGTGCCAGCTCACCTTTAAGCGGGAACGGGGCCAACGTCCTGACTTTC.

This clonotype was detected many times. The gene calls are TRBV6-5 and TRBJ2-5; TRBD2 is a possible D gene (6 bases). The CDR3 length is 16 residues. CDR1 is MNHEY, CDR2 SVGAGI, per germline. The V gene lost 0 bases and the J gene lost 5 bases, with 16 bases spanning the gap. CDR3 in DNA: TGTGCCAGCAGTTACTCGCCTGCGGGGTCGCGGGAGACCCAGTACTTC. Protein: CASSYSPAGSRETQYF.

This rearrangement joins TRBV10-2 to TRBJ1-1, with D possibly matching TRBD1 (5 bases). This CDR3 spans 13 amino acids. CDR1 is WSHSY, CDR2 SAAADI, per germline. Between the trimmed V and J ends, which lost 3 bases and 5 bases, there was a span of 10 bases. CDR3 in DNA: TGCGCCAGCAGTGAAGTGGGGGGGACTGAAGCTTTCTTT. Protein: CASSEVGGTEAFF.

This clonotype was recorded a few times. V usage is TRBV11-2 and J usage is TRBJ2-7; D tentatively fits TRBD1 or TRBD2 (5 bases each). Trimming shortened V by 8 bases and J by 1 base, and 18 bases separated the two germline ends. This CDR3 is built from 15 residues. CDR1 is SGHAT, CDR2 FQNNGV, per germline. The CDR3 region has the DNA TGTGCCAGCCGTACTCCCGGGACGGAGTCCTACGAGCAGTACTTC. Its protein is CASRTPGTESYEQYF.

Many counts were recorded for this clonotype. The chain couples TRBV29-1 to TRBJ2-3; a weak D match, TRBD1 (7 bases). Germline-derived CDR1 and CDR2 are SQVTM and ANQGSEA. The V and J ends lost 4 bases and 8 bases respectively, with 19 bases between them. This CDR3 region has 14 residues. The chain's CDR3 is CSVGQGGFAGTQYF. For the CDR3, the DNA is TGCAGCGTTGGTCAGGGGGGATTCGCTGGTACGCAGTATTTT.

This clonotype was observed a handful of times. The V call is TRBV2, the J call TRBJ1-1, with D hard to call. Trimming took off 0 bases at V and 4 bases at J, with 12 bases between the two ends. The CDR3 contains 15 residues. CDR1 is SNHLY and CDR2 is FYNNEI in the germline V gene. The CDR3 region has the DNA TGTGCCAGCAGTGAAGCTCATCGGGGTTCCACTGAAGCTTTCTTT. Translating it yields CASSEAHRGSTEAFF. Supplemented by reference TRBV2 and TRBJ1-1, the full variable domain reads EPEVTQTPSHQVTQMGQEVILRCVPISNHLYFYWYRQILGQKVEFLVSFYNNEISEKSEIFDDQFSVERPDGSNFTLKIRSTKLEDSAMYFCASSEAHRGSTEAFFGQGTRLTVV.

This clonotype was detected ten times or more. The chain employs TRBV5-5 and TRBJ2-3; TRBD1 aligns across 9 bases. This CDR3 is 15 amino acids long. The junction had 4 bases not matched to a gene; V was cut back by 0 bases and J by 5 bases. Germline lookup yields CDR1 SGHKS and CDR2 YYEKEE (reference sequence). CDR3 protein: CASSLGQGELDTQYF. The DNA for the CDR3 is TGTGCCAGCAGCTTGGGACAGGGGGAACTAGATACGCAGTATTTT.